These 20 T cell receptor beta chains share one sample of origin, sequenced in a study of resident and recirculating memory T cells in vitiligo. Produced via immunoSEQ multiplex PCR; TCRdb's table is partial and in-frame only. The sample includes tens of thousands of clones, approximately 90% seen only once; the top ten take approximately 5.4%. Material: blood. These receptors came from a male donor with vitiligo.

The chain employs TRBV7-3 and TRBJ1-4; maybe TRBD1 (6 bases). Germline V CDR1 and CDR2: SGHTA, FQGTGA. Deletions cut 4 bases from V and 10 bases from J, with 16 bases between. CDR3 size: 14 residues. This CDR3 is CASSWARTEIKLFF. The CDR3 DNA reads TGTGCCAGCAGCTGGGCTCGGACAGAAATAAAACTGTTTTTT.

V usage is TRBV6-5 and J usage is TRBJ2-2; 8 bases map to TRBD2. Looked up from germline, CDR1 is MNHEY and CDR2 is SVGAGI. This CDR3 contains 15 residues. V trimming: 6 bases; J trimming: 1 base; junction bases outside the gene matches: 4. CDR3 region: CASSRLALNTGELFF. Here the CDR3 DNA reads TGTGCCAGCAGCCGACTAGCGCTGAACACCGGGGAGCTGTTTTTT.

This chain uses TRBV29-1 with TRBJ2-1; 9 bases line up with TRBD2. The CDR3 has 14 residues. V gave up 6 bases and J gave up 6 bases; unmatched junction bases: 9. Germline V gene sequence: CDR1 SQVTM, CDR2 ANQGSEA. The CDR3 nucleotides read TGCAGCGTCCGGAGGGCGGGAGGGCCCAATGAGCAGTTCTTC. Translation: CSVRRAGGPNEQFF.

The CDR3 sequence: CASSVGTSAAGELFF. The CDR3 coding sequence is TGTGCCAGCAGCGTAGGGACTAGCGCTGCCGGGGAGCTGTTTTTT. This chain connects TRBV9 to TRBJ2-2, with 9 bases identical to TRBD2. With 0 bases clipped from V and 6 bases from J, the junction kept 3 bases outside the gene matches. This CDR3 is 15 amino acids long. Germline V gene data show CDR1 as SGDLS and CDR2 as YYNGEE.

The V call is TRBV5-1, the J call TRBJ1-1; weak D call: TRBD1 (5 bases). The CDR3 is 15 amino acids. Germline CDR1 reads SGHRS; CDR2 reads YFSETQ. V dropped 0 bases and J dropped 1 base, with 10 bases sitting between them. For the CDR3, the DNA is TGCGCCAGCAGCTTGGATGGCAGGGCGAACACTGAAGCTTTCTTT. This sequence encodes CASSLDGRANTEAFF.

The CDR3 reads CASSLSRGRQPQHF. The CDR3 bases are TGTGCCAGCAGTTTATCGCGGGGGCGACAGCCCCAGCATTTT. V gene TRBV27 combines with J gene TRBJ1-5, with D perhaps matching TRBD1 (6 bases). Germline V CDR1 and CDR2: MNHEY, SMNVEV (reference sequence). The CDR3 sequence is 14 residues long. The V and J ends lost 0 bases and 7 bases respectively, with 10 bases between them.

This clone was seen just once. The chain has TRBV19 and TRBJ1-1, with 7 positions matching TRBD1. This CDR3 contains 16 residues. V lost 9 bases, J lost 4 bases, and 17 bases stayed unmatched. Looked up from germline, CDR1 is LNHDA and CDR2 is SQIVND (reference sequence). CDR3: CASTMDYRGLSTEAFF. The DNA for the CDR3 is TGTGCCAGCACCATGGACTACAGGGGATTGAGCACTGAAGCTTTCTTT.

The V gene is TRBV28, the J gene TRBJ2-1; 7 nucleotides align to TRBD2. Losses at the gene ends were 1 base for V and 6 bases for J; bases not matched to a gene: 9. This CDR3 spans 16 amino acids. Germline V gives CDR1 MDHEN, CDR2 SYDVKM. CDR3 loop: CASSLLREGTGNEQFF. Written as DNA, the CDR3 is TGTGCCAGCAGTTTATTGAGGGAGGGGACGGGCAATGAGCAGTTCTTC. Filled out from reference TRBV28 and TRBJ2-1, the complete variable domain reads DVKVTQSSRYLVKRTGEKVFLECVQDMDHENMFWYRQDPGLGLRLIYFSYDVKMKEKGDIPEGYSVSREKKERFSLILESASTNQTSMYLCASSLLREGTGNEQFFGPGTRLTVL.

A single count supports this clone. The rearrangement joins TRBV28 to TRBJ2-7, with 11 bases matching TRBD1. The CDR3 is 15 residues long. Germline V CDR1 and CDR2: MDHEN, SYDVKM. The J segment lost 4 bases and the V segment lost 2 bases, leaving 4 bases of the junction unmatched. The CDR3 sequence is CASSLPGTGGYEQYF. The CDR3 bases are TGTGCCAGCAGTTTACCTGGGACAGGGGGGTACGAGCAGTACTTC.

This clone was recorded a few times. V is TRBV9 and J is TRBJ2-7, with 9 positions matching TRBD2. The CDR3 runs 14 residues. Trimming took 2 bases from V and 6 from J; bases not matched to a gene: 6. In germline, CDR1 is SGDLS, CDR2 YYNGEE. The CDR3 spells CASSVGGLAREQYF. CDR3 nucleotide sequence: TGTGCCAGCAGCGTGGGGGGACTAGCACGCGAGCAGTACTTC.

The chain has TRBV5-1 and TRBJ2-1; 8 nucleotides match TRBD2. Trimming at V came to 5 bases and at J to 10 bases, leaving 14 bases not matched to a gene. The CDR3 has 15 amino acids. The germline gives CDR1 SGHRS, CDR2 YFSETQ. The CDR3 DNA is TGCGCCAGCAGTCCCCGGGGGGATAGCGGGAAGGAGCAGTTCTTC. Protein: CASSPRGDSGKEQFF.

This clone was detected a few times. CDR3 coding DNA: TGTGCCAGCAGTGCGAACAGAGACACCGGGGAGCTGTTTTTT. Its translation: CASSANRDTGELFF. The gene calls are TRBV6-4 and TRBJ2-2, with D hard to call. Trimming left V 4 bases short and J 3 bases short, with 9 bases between. The CDR3 sequence is 14 residues long. Per germline, CDR1 MRHNA and CDR2 SNTAGT.

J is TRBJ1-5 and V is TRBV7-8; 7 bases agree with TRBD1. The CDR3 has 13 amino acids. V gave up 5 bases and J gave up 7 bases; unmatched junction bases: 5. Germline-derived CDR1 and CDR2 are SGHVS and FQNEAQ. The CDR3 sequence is CASSGTGVQPQHF. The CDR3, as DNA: TGTGCCAGCAGCGGCACAGGGGTACAGCCCCAGCATTTT.

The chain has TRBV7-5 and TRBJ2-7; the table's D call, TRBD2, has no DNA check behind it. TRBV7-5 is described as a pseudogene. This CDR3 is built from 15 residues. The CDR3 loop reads CARSLDGRTPYEQYF. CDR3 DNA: TGTGCCAGAAGCTTAGACGGGAGGACCCCCTACGAGCAGTACTTC.

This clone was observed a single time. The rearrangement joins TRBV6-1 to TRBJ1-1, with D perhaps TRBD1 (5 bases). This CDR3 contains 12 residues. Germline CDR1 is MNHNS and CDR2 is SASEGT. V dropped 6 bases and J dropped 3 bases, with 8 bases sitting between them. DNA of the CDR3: TGTGCCAGCAGGGGGCTCGACACTGAAGCTTTCTTT. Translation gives CASRGLDTEAFF.

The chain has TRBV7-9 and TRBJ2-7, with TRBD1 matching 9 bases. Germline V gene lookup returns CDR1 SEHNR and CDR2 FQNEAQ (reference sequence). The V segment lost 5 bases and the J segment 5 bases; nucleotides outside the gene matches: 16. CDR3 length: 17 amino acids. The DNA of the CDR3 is TGTGCCAGCAGCCTCGGCCGTGCCGGGACAGGGTTCGACGAGCAGTACTTC. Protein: CASSLGRAGTGFDEQYF.

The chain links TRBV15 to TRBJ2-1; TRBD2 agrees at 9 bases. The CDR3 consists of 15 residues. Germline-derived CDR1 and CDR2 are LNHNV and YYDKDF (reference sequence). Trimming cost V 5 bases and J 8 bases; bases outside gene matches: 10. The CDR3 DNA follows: TGTGCCACCAGCCCCCGGCGCGGGAGGGGCTATGAGCAGTTCTTC. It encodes CATSPRRGRGYEQFF.

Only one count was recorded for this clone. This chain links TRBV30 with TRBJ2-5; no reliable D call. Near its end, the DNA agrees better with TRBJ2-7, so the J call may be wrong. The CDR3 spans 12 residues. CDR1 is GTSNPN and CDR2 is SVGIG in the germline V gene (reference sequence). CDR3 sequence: CAWSATADEQYF. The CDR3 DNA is TGTGCCTGGAGTGCCACAGCTGACGAGCAGTACTTC.

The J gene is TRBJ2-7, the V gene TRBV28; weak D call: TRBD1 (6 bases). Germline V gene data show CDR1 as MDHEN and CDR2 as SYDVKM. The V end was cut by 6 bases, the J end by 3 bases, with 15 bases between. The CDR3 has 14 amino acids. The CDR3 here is CASSFKGDGYEQYF. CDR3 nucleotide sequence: TGTGCCAGCAGCTTCAAGGGGGACGGCTACGAGCAGTACTTC.

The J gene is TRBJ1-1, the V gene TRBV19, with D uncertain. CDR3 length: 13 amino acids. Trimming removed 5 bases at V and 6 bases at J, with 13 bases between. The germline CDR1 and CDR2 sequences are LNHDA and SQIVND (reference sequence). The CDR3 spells CASSPQTLAEAFF. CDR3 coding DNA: TGTGCCAGTAGTCCCCAGACTTTGGCTGAAGCTTTCTTT.